This TCR beta chain was retrieved from a study of cytomegalovirus exposure and HLA in healthy donors (dated by TCRdb to about 2017). About the study as a whole: An earlier analysis of 550 to 700 of the donors reported more than 250 Gb of sequence data and 117 million unique TCR beta sequences from about 200 million T cells. Roughly 300 gigabases of sequencing data and tens of millions of unique TCR sequences were included in an early release covering about 620 HLA-typed donors. Of the roughly 400 genotyped donors, about 80% fell in the genetic ancestry cluster associated with self-reported Caucasian donors. The aim of the study was to test whether cataloging public T cell receptors could identify signatures of past pathogen exposure. The study profiled the T cell repertoires of 666 subjects by immunosequencing and related them to cytomegalovirus serostatus. Along with the approximately 620-subject first cohort, a separate validation cohort of around 120 different subjects was used. To predict cytomegalovirus infection status, the study brought together high-throughput TCR immunosequencing, statistical association of individual TCRs with disease status, and machine learning. A later analysis re-examined previously published TCR beta repertoires from 610 or so donors and added high-resolution HLA genotyping to investigate patterns of TCR occurrence. The later analysis used no new phenotypic data to find candidate immune exposures, relying instead on TCR beta sequences and their occurrence across donors. An earlier analysis of around 580 of the donors used high-throughput TCR beta sequencing to judge whether each TCR beta V gene segment behaved as functional or pseudogenic. Alongside the repertoire data, information on donor age, sex, ethnicity and CMV serostatus was compiled. Genome-wide SNP genotypes for about 65% of the roughly 670 donors were used in a later genetic analysis, which treated that subset as a discovery cohort. All discovery cohort repertoires had been generated on a single sequencing platform. HLA typing covered class I and class II loci at four-digit resolution. Typing coverage differed by locus: A, B, C, DRB1 and DQB1 were typed in roughly 620-640 donors, DQA1 in about 500, DPA1 in 606, and DPB1 in just under 490. A handful of DR-DQ haplotypes were handled as single units for association and clustering because linkage in the cohort was strong. Across roughly 420 genotyped donors of the cohort, an average of about 240,000 unique TCR beta nucleotide sequences per donor were sequenced, and about a sixth of those sequences were non-productive.

Paper-wide results and their limitations: An earlier analysis of around 600 of the donors showed that most TCR beta V segments appeared in productive rearrangements either about 87% or about 30% of the time, which broadly matched IMGT annotations. The sequencing pipeline was judged likely to have produced a cluster of highly shared sequence variants as a technical artifact. The classifier was reported to diagnose cytomegalovirus status with high specificity and sensitivity in both the original and validation cohorts. A later analysis associated 17,000 or so TCR beta sequences with specific HLA alleles at a false discovery rate of 0.05. For the cohort, immune exposure information was limited to CMV serostatus. A further reported finding was that TCR beta sequences accurately predicted the HLA-A and HLA-B alleles for most subjects in the first cohort. In this cohort, only TCR beta chains were sequenced, and detectable features were limited by the absence of alpha or paired-chain data. Assigning TCR associations to individual alleles was difficult when HLA alleles, especially DR and DQ, strongly co-occurred. Compared with equally common non-associated chains, HLA-associated TCR beta chains in a later analysis were more clonally expanded and had lower generation probabilities. Across donors, most TCR sequences were observed very rarely, whereas some public TCRs were present in many individuals. According to a later genetic analysis, donors in an Asian-associated ancestry cluster had fewer N-insertions in productive TCRs than the roughly 670-donor mean. Roughly 17 rarely observed V segments, including chromosome 9 orphons, were excluded from the earlier analysis of 550 to 700 of the donors because counts were too low. Linkage disequilibrium might explain the correlated functional status among segregating V segments, but an unknown experimental factor could not be excluded. A later analysis found that TCR association rates varied across HLA loci, with DRB1 alleles showing the most associated TCRs and HLA-C alleles the fewest. A few of the identified cytomegalovirus-associated TCR beta chains were confirmed in vitro to be specific for cytomegalovirus antigens. Because the 87-base-pair reads could not distinguish some IMGT-functional V segments, including TRBV6-2 and TRBV6-3, those segments were excluded. Roughly uniform sequencing depth across donors was assumed in presence/absence analyses, although this assumption may not hold. According to a later analysis, parvovirus B19, influenza, CMV and Epstein-Barr virus appeared linked to several top co-occurrence clusters. The study gave a list of some 150 TCR beta chains associated with cytomegalovirus. V-gene and J-gene trimming of TCR beta chains was associated with a missense DCLRE1C variant in a later genetic analysis, and the association was replicated in an independent cohort. It was suggested by the authors that the approach could potentially be generalized to other disease states and immunological phenotypes. Because some donors lacked HLA typing at each locus, the association tests relied only on the typed subset. Most CMV-associated TCR beta chains appeared to be HLA-restricted in a later analysis, and the HLA associations seemed to be driven largely by CMV exposure.

Libraries were made using the immunoSEQ multiplex PCR assay. For the multiplex PCR, a mixture combining 60 forward primers for TCR Vbeta segments and 13 reverse primers for TCR Jbeta segments was used. The CDR3 region of rearranged TCR beta genes was amplified from genomic DNA by a multiplex PCR assay. The amplified TCR beta libraries were sequenced on the Illumina HiSeq System as 87-base-pair reads. The authors processed their data as follows. A later analysis counted some 74 million unique TCR beta chains across the 666 repertoires, and approximately 11 million of these chains were shared by at least two donors. Raw reads were error-corrected and collapsed into unique sequences with a nearest-neighbor algorithm that merged closely related sequences to remove PCR and sequencing errors. To assign V, D and J gene segments, CDR3 sequences were aligned to IMGT reference sequences. Each retained sequence needed at least a six-nucleotide match to both a V gene segment and a J gene segment. Rearrangements were classified as productive when the CDR3 lacked stop codons and remained in frame with V and J, and all other rearrangements were classified as non-productive. Following IMGT convention, CDR3 was defined as the stretch from the second conserved V-encoded cysteine to the conserved J-encoded phenylalanine. The earlier analysis of some 600 of the donors excluded sequences that lacked an unambiguous match to a single V gene segment. In an earlier analysis of several hundred of the donors, V segments were called functional above 56.7% productive rearrangements and were called segregating when the between-donor standard deviation exceeded 5%. A statistical classification framework was built for diagnosing cytomegalovirus status from the catalog of TCR beta chain sequences. In a later analysis, V and J genes were assigned by comparing TCR nucleotide sequences against IMGT/GENE-DB human TR gene sequences. The TCRdist pipeline was used in a later analysis to assign CDR3 sequences and most-parsimonious VDJ recombination scenarios. In a later analysis, each TCR beta chain was defined by its CDR3 amino acid sequence together with its V-gene family, and reads lacking a unique V-gene family were excluded. To address suspected cross-contamination and a sequencing artifact, a later analysis removed around 600 highly shared, low-generation-probability nucleotide sequences. In a later analysis, a clonal expansion index for each public chain was calculated from normalized within-repertoire ranks of inferred template counts. In a later analysis, generation probabilities were computed with a VDJ recombination model fitted to out-of-frame rearrangements, and the resulting probabilities were checked against IGoR. In a later analysis, hypergeometric tests were used to score TCR-TCR, TCR-HLA and TCR-CMV co-occurrence, with a repertoire-size bias correction applied to TCR pairs. To estimate false discovery rates, a later analysis permuted the HLA or CMV assignments 20 times. A later analysis grouped co-occurring TCRs with DBSCAN, adding TCRdist sequence similarity when clustering within HLA-allele-positive subsets. For co-occurrence clustering, repertoires with fewer than 30,000 or more than 120,000 public chains were excluded, along with four or five repertoires with anomalous nucleotide sharing. Held by TCRdb, this immuneACCESS table contains in-frame sequences only and omits some clones. Under half of the omission traces to an unresolved V gene where checked; the cause of the rest is unknown. The DNA was the basis for D and trimming; V, J and clone size are from that table. Present in this sample are about 150,000 clones, 63% of which were seen just once. The biggest ten clones account for approximately 7% of the sample.

The CDR3 holds 14 amino acids from the cysteine to the phenylalanine. Only the CDR3 region is kept as DNA, spanning 42 bases read in frame from base 1. Relative to germline, V is missing 6 bases and J is missing 6 bases, with 9 bases of the junction outside any gene match. CDR1 and CDR2 are read off the germline V gene as SQVTM and ANQGSEA. In total, approximately 700 healthy bone marrow donors made up the cohort. At the time of sampling, all cohort members were nominally healthy, though unrecorded immune exposures were likely present. The donor was CMV seropositive and belonged to the group of 250 to 300 seropositive cohort members. Each donor provided a peripheral blood sample, and peripheral blood mononuclear cells were used for TCR beta sequencing. The Qiagen DNeasy Blood Extraction Kit was used to extract genomic DNA from the blood cell samples. In the case of this clone: Its cognate antigen has yet to be identified. No per-base quality is available; no much larger clone lies one base away.

This receptor was obtained from a woman aged 60-70 years in good health and CMV-seropositive. The specimen was PBMCs. The sequence is built from TRBV29-1 and TRBJ2-7; TRBD2 matches 12 bases in the middle. The sequence in DNA is TGCAGCGTCCCCAGATCGGGACTAGCGGGCGAGCAGTACTTC. Its amino acids are CSVPRSGLAGEQYF.